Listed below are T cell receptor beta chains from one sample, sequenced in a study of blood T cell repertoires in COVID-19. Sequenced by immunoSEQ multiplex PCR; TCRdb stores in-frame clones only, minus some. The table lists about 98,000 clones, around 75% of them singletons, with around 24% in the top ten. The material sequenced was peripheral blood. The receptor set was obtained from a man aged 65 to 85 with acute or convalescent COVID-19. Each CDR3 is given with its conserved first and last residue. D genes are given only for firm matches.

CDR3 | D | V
CASTWGRTGYGYTF | TRBD1 | TRBV6-5
CASSLLTGGISYNEQFF | TRBD1 | TRBV27
CASSQGQYPGEKLFF | NA | TRBV14
CASSIVGGRWETQYF | TRBD2 | TRBV19
CASSLSSGRPRSSYNEQFF | TRBD2 | TRBV27
CASKGLAGTLGEQYF | TRBD2 | TRBV27
CASTGGLRPLHF | NA | TRBV12-3/TRBV12-4
CASSVAGTGFYEQYF | TRBD1 | TRBV7-2
CASKGGGSPLHF | TRBD1 | TRBV19
CASSLRGTVRTEAFF | NA | TRBV5-4
CAWSVLTGSGRSPLHF | NA | TRBV30
CAISESSGANYGYTF | NA | TRBV10-3
CASSLGTVYGYTF | TRBD1 | TRBV28
CASSPADSNSGNTIYF | NA | TRBV5-4
CASSWRQGGDTEAFF | TRBD1 | TRBV7-8
CASCPSATYEQYF | NA | TRBV7-8
CASSPGTRYNEQFF | TRBD2 | TRBV6-4
CASSSQGAQEKLFF | TRBD1 | TRBV5-1
CAIGQGQTGELFF | TRBD1 | TRBV19
CASSKIGTSVYEQFF | TRBD2 | TRBV5-1
CASSESGQETQYF | NA | TRBV5-1
CASSESITGTGDYGYTF | TRBD1 | TRBV25-1
CASSLGQNTEAFF | NA | TRBV11-2
CASTGATNEKLFF | TRBD1 | TRBV28
CASSLTSGRARRQFF | TRBD2 | TRBV6-2/TRBV6-3
CASRSFTGTGELFF | NA | TRBV27
CASSGTGGADTQYF | NA | TRBV21-1
CASKVQGDIAGELFF | TRBD1 | TRBV2
CAWSPRLVAGPYEQYF | TRBD2 | TRBV30
CASSFGLASEQYF | TRBD2 | TRBV19
CASSIQGVVQYF | NA | TRBV2
CASSPRTGEQYF | NA | TRBV18
CATAEGTDTQYF | NA | TRBV24-1
CASSSLAGGANEQFF | TRBD2 | TRBV28
CASRPGLAGGFNEQFF | TRBD2 | TRBV4-1
CASSHGTVGNYGYTF | TRBD1 | TRBV3-1/TRBV3-2
CASSLGQGNEKLFF | NA | TRBV7-9
CASSRQGKISYEQYF | TRBD1 | TRBV7-9
CASSPSFSYNEQFF | NA | TRBV5-6
CASSLRQGSTQYF | TRBD1 | TRBV5-4
CASSQAGEGQPQHF | NA | TRBV4-2
CASSLGRTSGRRQTQYF | TRBD2 | TRBV28
CASSSGTGRNTIYF | TRBD1 | TRBV7-2
CATRGDRGSNEQFF | NA | TRBV6-5
CASTPDDRGTDTQYF | TRBD1 | TRBV19
CASSPTAGGLVKLFF | TRBD1 | TRBV7-2
CASSEGGLTDTQYF | NA | TRBV2
CASSYSRQGSEKLFF | TRBD1 | TRBV6-6
CASSFTGGRTQYF | TRBD1 | TRBV11-1
CASAPRTSGDTDTQYF | TRBD2 | TRBV12-5
CASSFRETQYF | NA | TRBV6-6
CATSSSYNSPLHF | NA | TRBV24-1
CASSLRQTNEKLFF | NA | TRBV5-1
CASSFPRTGYYNEQFF | NA | TRBV28
CASSDQGAREQYF | TRBD1 | TRBV10-2
CASSQPGQGNDYGYTF | TRBD1 | TRBV4-2
CSVEDREASGANVLTF | NA | TRBV29-1